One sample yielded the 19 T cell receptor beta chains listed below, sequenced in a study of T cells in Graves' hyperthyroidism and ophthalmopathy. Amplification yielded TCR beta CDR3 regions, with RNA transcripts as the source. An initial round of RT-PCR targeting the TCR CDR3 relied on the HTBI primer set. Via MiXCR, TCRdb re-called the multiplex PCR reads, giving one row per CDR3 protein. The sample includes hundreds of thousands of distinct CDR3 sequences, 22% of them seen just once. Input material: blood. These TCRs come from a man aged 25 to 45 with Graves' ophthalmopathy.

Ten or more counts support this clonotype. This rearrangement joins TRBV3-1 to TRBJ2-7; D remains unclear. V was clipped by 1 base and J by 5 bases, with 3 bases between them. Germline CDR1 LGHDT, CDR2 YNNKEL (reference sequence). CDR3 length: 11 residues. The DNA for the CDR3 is TGTGCCAGCAGCCAAGTGAACGAGCAGTACTTC. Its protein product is CASSQVNEQYF.

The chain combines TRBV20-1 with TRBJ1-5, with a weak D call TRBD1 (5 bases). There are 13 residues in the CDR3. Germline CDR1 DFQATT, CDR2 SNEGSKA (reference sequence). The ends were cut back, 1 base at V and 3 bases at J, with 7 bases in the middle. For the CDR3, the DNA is TGCAGTGCTAGAGGGGGACTCAATCAGCCCCAGCATTTT. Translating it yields CSARGGLNQPQHF.

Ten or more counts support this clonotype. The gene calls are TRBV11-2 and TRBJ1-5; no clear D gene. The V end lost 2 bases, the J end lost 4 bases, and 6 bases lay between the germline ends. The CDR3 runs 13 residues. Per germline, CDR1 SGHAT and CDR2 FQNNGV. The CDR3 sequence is CASSLIGNQPQHF. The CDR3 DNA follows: TGTGCCAGCAGCTTAATCGGGAATCAGCCCCAGCATTTT.

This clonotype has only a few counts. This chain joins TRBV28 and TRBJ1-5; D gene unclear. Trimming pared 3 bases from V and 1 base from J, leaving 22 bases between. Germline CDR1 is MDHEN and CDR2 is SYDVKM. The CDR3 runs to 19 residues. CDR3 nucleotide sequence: TGTGCCAGCAGTTTCTTTTGGGCCCGGGAGGAGCAAAGCAATCAGCCCCAGCATTTT. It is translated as CASSFFWAREEQSNQPQHF.

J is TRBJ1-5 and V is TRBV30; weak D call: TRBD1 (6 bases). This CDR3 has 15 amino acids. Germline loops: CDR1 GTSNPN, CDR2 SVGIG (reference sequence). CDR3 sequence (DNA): TGTTTCGTTTTATCTAGGGAAGGGGGAAGTCAGCCCCAGCATTTT. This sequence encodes CFVLSREGGSQPQHF.

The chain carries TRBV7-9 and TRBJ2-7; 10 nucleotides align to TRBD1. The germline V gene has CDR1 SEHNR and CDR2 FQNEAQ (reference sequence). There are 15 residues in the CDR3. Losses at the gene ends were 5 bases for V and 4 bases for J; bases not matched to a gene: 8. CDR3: CASSPPTGGGYEQYF. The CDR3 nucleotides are TGTGCCAGCAGCCCCCCGACAGGGGGCGGGTACGAGCAGTACTTC.

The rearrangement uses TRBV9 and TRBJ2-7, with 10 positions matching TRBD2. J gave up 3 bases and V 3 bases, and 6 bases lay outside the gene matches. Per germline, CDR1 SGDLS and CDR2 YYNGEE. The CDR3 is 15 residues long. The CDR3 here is CASSAAGTSVYEQYF. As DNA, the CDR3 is TGTGCCAGCAGCGCGGCCGGGACTAGCGTCTACGAGCAGTACTTC.

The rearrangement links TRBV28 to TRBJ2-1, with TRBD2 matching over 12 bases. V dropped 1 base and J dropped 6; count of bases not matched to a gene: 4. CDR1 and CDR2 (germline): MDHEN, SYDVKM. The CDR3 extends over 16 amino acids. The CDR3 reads CASSLSGTSGLNEQFF. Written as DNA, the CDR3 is TGTGCCAGCAGTTTATCCGGGACTAGCGGGCTCAATGAGCAGTTCTTC.

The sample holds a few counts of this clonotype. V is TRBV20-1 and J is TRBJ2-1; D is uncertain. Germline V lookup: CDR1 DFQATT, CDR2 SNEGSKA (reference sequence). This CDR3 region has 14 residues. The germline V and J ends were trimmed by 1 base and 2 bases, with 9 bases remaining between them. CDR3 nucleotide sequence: TGCAGTGCTAGAGGGCCAAACACCTACAATGAGCAGTTCTTC. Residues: CSARGPNTYNEQFF.

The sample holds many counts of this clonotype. Here the CDR3 DNA reads TGCGCCAGCAGCTTGGGGGGACAAGGGAGGACAGATACGCAGTATTTT. This gives the protein CASSLGGQGRTDTQYF. The rearrangement joins TRBV5-1 to TRBJ2-3; D may correspond to TRBD1 or TRBD2 (6 bases each). This CDR3 is built from 16 residues. Germline loops: CDR1 SGHRS, CDR2 YFSETQ. The V end was cut by 0 bases, the J end by 3 bases, with 14 bases between.

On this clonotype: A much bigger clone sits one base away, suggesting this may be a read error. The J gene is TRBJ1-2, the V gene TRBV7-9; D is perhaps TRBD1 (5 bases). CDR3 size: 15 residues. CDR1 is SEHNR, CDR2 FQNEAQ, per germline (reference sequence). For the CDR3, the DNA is TGTGCCAGCGGCTTAGCGGGCAGGGAGCACTATGGCTACACCTTC. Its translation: CASGLAGREHYGYTF.

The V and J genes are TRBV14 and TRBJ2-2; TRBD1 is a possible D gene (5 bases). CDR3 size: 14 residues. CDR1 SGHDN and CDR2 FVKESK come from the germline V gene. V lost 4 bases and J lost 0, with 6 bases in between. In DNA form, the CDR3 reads TGTGCCAGCAGCCGACAGACGAACACCGGGGAGCTGTTTTTT. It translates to CASSRQTNTGELFF.

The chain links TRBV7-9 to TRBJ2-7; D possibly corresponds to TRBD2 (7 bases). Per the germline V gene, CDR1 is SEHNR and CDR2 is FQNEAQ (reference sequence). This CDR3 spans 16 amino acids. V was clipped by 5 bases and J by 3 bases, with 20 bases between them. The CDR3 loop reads CASSPGAAGELYEQYF. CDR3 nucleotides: TGTGCCAGCAGCCCGGGGGCCGCGGGAGAGCTCTACGAGCAGTACTTC. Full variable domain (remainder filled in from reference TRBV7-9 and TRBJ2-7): DTGVSQNPRHKITKRGQNVTFRCDPISEHNRLYWYRQTLGQGPEFLTYFQNEAQLEKSRLLSDRFSAERPKGSFSTLEIQRTEQGDSAMYLCASSPGAAGELYEQYFGPGTRLTVT.

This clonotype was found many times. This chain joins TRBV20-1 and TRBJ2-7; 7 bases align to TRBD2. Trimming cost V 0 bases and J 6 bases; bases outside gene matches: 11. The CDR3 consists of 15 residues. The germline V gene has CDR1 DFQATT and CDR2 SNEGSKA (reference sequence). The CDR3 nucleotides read TGCAGTGCTAGAGATGGGGGGGAGGGCCCAGGCGAGCAGTACTTC. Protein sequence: CSARDGGEGPGEQYF.

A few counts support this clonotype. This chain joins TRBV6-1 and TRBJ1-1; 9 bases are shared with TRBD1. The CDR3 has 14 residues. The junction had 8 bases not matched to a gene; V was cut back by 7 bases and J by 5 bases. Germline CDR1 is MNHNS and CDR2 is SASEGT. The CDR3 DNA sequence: TGTGCCAGCAACCAACAGGGGGCAAATACTGAAGCTTTCTTT. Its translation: CASNQQGANTEAFF.

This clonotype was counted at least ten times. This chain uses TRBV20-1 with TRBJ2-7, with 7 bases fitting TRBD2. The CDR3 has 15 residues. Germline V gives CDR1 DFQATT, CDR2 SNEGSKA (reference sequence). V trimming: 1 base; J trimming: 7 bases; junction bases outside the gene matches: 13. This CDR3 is CSARVPAGPPGEQYF. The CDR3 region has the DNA TGCAGTGCTAGAGTTCCAGCGGGGCCACCGGGGGAGCAGTACTTC.

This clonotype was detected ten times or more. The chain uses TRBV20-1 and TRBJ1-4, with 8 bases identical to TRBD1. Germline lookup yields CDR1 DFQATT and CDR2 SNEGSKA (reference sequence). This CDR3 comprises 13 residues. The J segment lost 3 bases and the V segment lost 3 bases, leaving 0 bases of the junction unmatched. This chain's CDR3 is CSARTGANEKLFF. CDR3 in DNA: TGCAGTGCTAGGACAGGGGCTAATGAAAAACTGTTTTTT.

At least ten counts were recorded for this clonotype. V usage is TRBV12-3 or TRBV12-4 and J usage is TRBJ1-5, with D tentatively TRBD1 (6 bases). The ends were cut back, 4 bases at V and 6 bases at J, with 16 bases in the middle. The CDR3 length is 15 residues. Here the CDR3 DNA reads TGTGCCAGCAGTTATACAGGGAGTCTGGGTCAGCCCCAGCATTTT. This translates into CASSYTGSLGQPQHF.

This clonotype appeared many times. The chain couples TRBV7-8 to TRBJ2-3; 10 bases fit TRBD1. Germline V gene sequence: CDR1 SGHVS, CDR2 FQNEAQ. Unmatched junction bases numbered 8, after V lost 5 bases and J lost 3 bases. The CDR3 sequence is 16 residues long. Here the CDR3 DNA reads TGTGCCAGCAGCGCAGAGAGGACAGGGGGTACAGATACGCAGTATTTT. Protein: CASSAERTGGTDTQYF. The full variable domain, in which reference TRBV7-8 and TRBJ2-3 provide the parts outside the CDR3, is GAGVSQSPRYKVAKRGQDVALRCDPISGHVSLFWYQQALGQGPEFLTYFQNEAQLDKSGLPSDRFFAERPEGSVSTLKIQRTQQEDSAVYLCASSAERTGGTDTQYFGPGTRLTVL.